A single sample is the source of the 6 T cell receptor beta chains below, sequenced in a study of blood T cell repertoires in COVID-19. Sequencing used immunoSEQ multiplex PCR; TCRdb keeps in-frame clones, though not all of them. Among fewer than 500,000 clones, roughly 90% were seen once, and the ten largest hold 0.95% to 1%. Material for sequencing was PBMCs or T cells enriched from blood (not recorded which). These receptors came from a woman aged 25 to 45 with acute COVID-19.

The chain joins TRBV2 to TRBJ2-1, with 12 nucleotides matching TRBD2. This CDR3 has 13 amino acids. The trim removed 10 bases at V and 4 bases at J, leaving 2 bases unmatched. Germline V lookup: CDR1 SNHLY, CDR2 FYNNEI. The CDR3 sequence: CAILAGGYNEQFF. The CDR3 DNA follows: TGTGCCATACTAGCGGGGGGATACAATGAGCAGTTCTTC.

The chain couples TRBV12-3 or TRBV12-4 to TRBJ2-1, with D possibly TRBD2 on 6 matching bases. Trimming left V 7 bases short and J 10 bases short, with 17 bases between. CDR3 length: 13 amino acids. The CDR3 is CASTQTIGSEQFF. The CDR3 region has the DNA TGTGCCAGCACCCAAACTATCGGGAGCGAGCAGTTCTTC.

This chain uses TRBV7-2 with TRBJ1-2; 8 positions match TRBD1. Germline V gives CDR1 SGHTA, CDR2 FQGNSA. The V segment lost 2 bases and the J segment 5 bases; nucleotides outside the gene matches: 13. This CDR3 spans 17 amino acids. CDR3 nucleotide sequence: TGTGCCAGCAGCTTATATAGGGTTGGGGGGGACAGGTATGGCTACACCTTC. Translated, it gives CASSLYRVGGDRYGYTF.

This clone has a single count. This chain links TRBV28 with TRBJ2-1; TRBD1 might be the D (6 bases). Germline V gene sequence: CDR1 MDHEN, CDR2 SYDVKM. V dropped 6 bases and J dropped 4 bases, with 19 bases sitting between them. This CDR3 region has 16 residues. CDR3: CASSPPGVGPYNEQFF. DNA of the CDR3: TGTGCCAGCAGCCCCCCAGGGGTTGGCCCTTACAATGAGCAGTTCTTC.

The chain is built from TRBV12-1 and TRBJ1-6; the DNA was not used to check the table's D call, TRBD1. TRBV12-1 is an annotated pseudogene. The CDR3 loop spans 17 amino acids. The CDR3 DNA reads as TGTGCCAGCAGCTTTGTACCTGGACAGGGGGTTAATTCACCCCTCCACTTT. Its translation: CASSFVPGQGVNSPLHF.

The rearrangement joins TRBV24-1 to TRBJ1-5, with 8 bases aligning to TRBD1. Germline CDR1 is KGHDR and CDR2 is SFDVKD. This CDR3 comprises 17 residues. J lost 0 bases, V lost 4 bases, and 7 bases had no gene match. CDR3 amino acids: CATSEGRGPYSNQPQHF. CDR3 DNA: TGTGCCACCAGTGAGGGCAGGGGGCCCTATAGCAATCAGCCCCAGCATTTT.